This T cell receptor beta chain was sequenced for a study of T cell changes during pregnancy in multiple sclerosis. Between the trimmed V and J ends, which lost 7 bases and 5 bases, there was a span of 14 bases. The CDR3 is made up of 13 amino acids. Germline CDR1 and CDR2: MNHNS and SASEGT. The protocol was immunoSEQ multiplex PCR, while the TCRdb copy is restricted to in-frame clones and leaves out a portion. Of about 62,000 clones listed, about 94% are singletons. This clone was counted once. The TCR originated in a female donor with multiple sclerosis, enrolled in a pregnancy study. This sample comprised CD8+ T cells from peripheral blood mononuclear cells, obtained in the second trimester of pregnancy. The J gene is TRBJ1-2, the V gene TRBV6-1; TRBD1 is a possible D gene (6 bases). Here the CDR3 DNA reads TGTGCCAGCAACGGCAGGGGACCATATGGCTACACCTTC. Translating gives CASNGRGPYGYTF.